This paragraph reports one TCR beta chain. Trimming left V 6 bases short and J 0 bases short, with 15 bases between. CDR1 and CDR2 from the germline V gene are KGHSH and LQKENI. This CDR3 is built from 16 residues. This entry comes from a study of blood T cell repertoires in COVID-19. Study context: Sites across the United States, Italy and Spain contributed samples from acute and convalescent COVID-19. Sample material is recorded as cDNA or gDNA derived from T cells, B-cell-depleted T cells, or PBMCs.

Per the original methods: Scientists estimated how many nucleated cells there were by amplifying reference gene primers. Measured with immunoSEQ multiplex PCR; TCRdb has only the in-frame clones, and not every one. V and J calls plus clone size are reproduced from that table; the DNA served to infer D and trimming. The data contain about 140,000 clones, around 82% of them seen just once; the ten biggest clones take up 3% to 5%. The material sequenced was peripheral blood. The chain links TRBV18 to TRBJ1-3; D unresolved. The TCR sequence derives from a woman aged 60 to 75 with acute or convalescent COVID-19. This CDR3 is CASSETPTSSGNTIYF. CDR3 nucleotides: TGTGCCAGCTCCGAAACGCCGACAAGCTCTGGAAACACCATATATTTT.